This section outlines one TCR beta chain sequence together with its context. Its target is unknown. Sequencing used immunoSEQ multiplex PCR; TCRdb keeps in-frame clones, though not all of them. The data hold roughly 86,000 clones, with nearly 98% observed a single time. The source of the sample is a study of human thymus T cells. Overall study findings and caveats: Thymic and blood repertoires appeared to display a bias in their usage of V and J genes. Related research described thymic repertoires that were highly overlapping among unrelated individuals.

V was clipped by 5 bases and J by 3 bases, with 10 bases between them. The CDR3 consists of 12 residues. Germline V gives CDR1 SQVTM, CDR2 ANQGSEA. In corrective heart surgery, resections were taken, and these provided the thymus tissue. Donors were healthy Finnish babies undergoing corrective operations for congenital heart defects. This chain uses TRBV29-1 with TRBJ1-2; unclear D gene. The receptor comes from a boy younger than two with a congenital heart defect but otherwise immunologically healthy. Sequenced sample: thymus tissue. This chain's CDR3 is CSVPGADYGYTF. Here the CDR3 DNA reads TGCAGCGTTCCGGGAGCAGACTATGGCTACACCTTC.